The TCR beta chain described here comes from a study of cytomegalovirus exposure and HLA in healthy donors. Study-level points and caveats: In an earlier analysis, about 90% or about 30%: the productive usage of most TCR beta V segments. Presence/absence analyses rested on an assumption that sequencing depth was roughly uniform across donors.

The CDR3 spans 14 residues. V lost 0 bases and J 10 bases, leaving 16 bases between the germline ends. Germline-derived CDR1 and CDR2 are SGHRS and YFSETQ. PCR was performed using 60 Vbeta and 13 Jbeta primers. Here immunoSEQ multiplex PCR was the method, and the copy in TCRdb shows in-frame clones only, minus some. The sample yields approximately 150,000 clones, 81% seen once. A remark on this clone: The antigen remains undetermined.

The chain couples TRBV5-1 to TRBJ1-2, with unresolved D. The source is a woman aged 18-29 years in good health and CMV-seropositive. Sample: PBMCs. CDR3 bases: TGCGCCAGCAGCTTGGAGACTTCGATCGGTAACTACACCTTC. The encoded protein is CASSLETSIGNYTF.